The clone carrying this TCR beta chain was seen repeatedly, ten times or more. TCRdb reprocessed the 5' RACE reads with MiXCR, giving one entry per CDR3 protein. The sample includes roughly 750,000 distinct CDR3 sequences, around 20% of them seen just once. This specimen comes from a study of identical twins. Germline CDR1 reads MNHNS; CDR2 reads SASEGT. This CDR3 is built from 15 residues. Deletions cut 6 bases from V and 0 bases from J, with 12 bases between. This same sample was also part of a study on T cells expressing NK-cell markers. Turning to that study: It was sorted CD3+CD56-NKG2C+, CD3+CD56+NKG2C- and CD3+CD56+NKG2C+ T cells that provided the TCR beta repertoires. Seven donors tested HCMV-seropositive and one tested seronegative among the eight sequenced. A range of roughly 1.0-8% of CD8+ T cells consisted of dominant NKG2C+ clonotypes in about six donors.

This sequence was found in a young woman in good health. The chain is built from TRBV6-1 and TRBJ2-1; possible D gene TRBD1, 5 bases. Input material: PBMCs. CDR3 in amino acids: CASSATGISYNEQFF. The CDR3 DNA sequence: TGTGCCAGCAGCGCCACAGGTATCTCCTACAATGAGCAGTTCTTC.